This TCR beta chain was captured in a study of shared clonotypes between healthy human individuals. Donors were healthy HIV-negative adults without recent acute infections or vaccinations. This CDR3 comprises 14 residues. CDR1 is SGHRS, CDR2 YFSETQ, per germline. V was pared by 0 bases and J by 3 bases, with 9 bases between. The method was immunoSEQ multiplex PCR; TCRdb's version includes in-frame clones alone and lacks a portion of them. The table shows roughly 500,000 clones, with 75% to 85% occurring only once. Material: PBMCs. The clonotype comes from a woman between 40 and 50 years old in good health. Some clones in this sample may be carry-over from other donors' samples. The chain carries TRBV5-1 and TRBJ2-5; D gene unclear. CDR3 amino acids: CASSLAGIEETQYF. The CDR3 DNA reads TGCGCCAGCAGCTTGGCCGGTATAGAAGAGACCCAGTACTTC.